These 27 T cell receptor beta chains originate from one sample sequenced in a study of blood T cell repertoires in COVID-19. The table came from immunoSEQ multiplex PCR; TCRdb's copy has only in-frame clones and leaves some out. The table includes roughly 74,000 clones, approximately 84% detected once. The sample taken for sequencing was peripheral blood. These receptors originate from a man aged 70 or older with acute or convalescent COVID-19.

The rearrangement links TRBV5-1 to TRBJ2-2; perhaps TRBD1 as D (6 bases). Germline CDR1 reads SGHRS; CDR2 reads YFSETQ. The CDR3 loop spans 17 amino acids. V was shortened by 6 bases and J by 4 bases, with 22 bases between the two germline ends. The CDR3 DNA reads as TGCGCCAGCAACTCCTTTTTCGGGACAAGTTCCACCGGGGAGCTGTTTTTT. This gives the protein CASNSFFGTSSTGELFF.

This chain uses TRBV7-3 with TRBJ2-3; 9 positions agree with TRBD2. CDR1 and CDR2 (germline): SGHTA, FQGTGA. This CDR3 contains 14 residues. Trimming removed 5 bases from V and 2 bases from J; junction bases left unmatched: 2. The CDR3 is CASSPGLATDTQYF. CDR3 DNA sequence: TGTGCCAGCAGCCCGGGACTAGCCACAGATACGCAGTATTTT.

This chain joins TRBV7-2 and TRBJ2-2; no clear D. The CDR3 has 12 amino acids. Trimming stripped 5 bases from V and 10 bases from J, with 11 bases between. CDR1 is SGHTA, CDR2 FQGNSA, per germline. The DNA of the CDR3 is TGTGCCAGCAGCCGACAAGGTGCGGAGCTGTTTTTT. It specifies CASSRQGAELFF.

The gene calls are TRBV6-5 and TRBJ2-7; D perhaps matches TRBD2 (5 bases). The CDR3 is 12 residues long. V was cut by 8 bases and J by 2 bases, with 10 bases left in between. Germline CDR1 MNHEY, CDR2 SVGAGI. The CDR3 DNA is TGTGCCAGCGGCGGGTGGGCCTACGAGCAGTACTTC. This codes for CASGGWAYEQYF.

This clone was counted once. The chain recombines TRBV25-1 with TRBJ1-4; tentatively, D is TRBD1 (5 bases). The germline V and J ends were trimmed by 5 bases and 8 bases, with 15 bases remaining between them. This CDR3 is 14 amino acids long. CDR1 is MGHDK, CDR2 SYGVNS, per germline. The CDR3 coding sequence is TGTGCCAGCAGTTCGGGGAGGGGAGAAGAAAAACTGTTTTTT. Translated, it gives CASSSGRGEEKLFF.

This chain joins TRBV11-2 and TRBJ2-5; D possibly corresponds to TRBD2 (6 bases). CDR3 length: 15 amino acids. Germline V gene sequence: CDR1 SGHAT, CDR2 FQNNGV. V lost 5 bases and J lost 8, with 21 bases in between. The CDR3 sequence is CASSLLGTESGTQYF. The CDR3 nucleotides read TGTGCCAGCAGCCTCCTCGGGACTGAGAGTGGAACCCAGTACTTC.

The chain joins TRBV29-1 to TRBJ2-7; D is possibly TRBD1 (5 bases). The CDR3 length is 13 residues. Trimming took off 6 bases at V and 2 bases at J, with 14 bases between the two ends. Germline assignment: CDR1 SQVTM and CDR2 ANQGSEA. CDR3 protein: CSVGHPPTYEQYF. The CDR3 nucleotides are TGCAGCGTGGGGCACCCGCCGACCTACGAGCAGTACTTC.

This chain uses TRBV29-1 with TRBJ1-1; 9 positions agree with TRBD1. J lost 2 bases, V lost 6 bases, and 4 bases had no gene match. The germline V gene encodes CDR1 SQVTM and CDR2 ANQGSEA. This CDR3 is 13 amino acids long. CDR3 amino acids: CSVYRGRNTEAFF. The CDR3 DNA is TGCAGCGTATACAGGGGGCGCAACACTGAAGCTTTCTTT.

The DNA of the CDR3 is TGTGCCAGCAGCTTATCACAGAACACTGAAGCTTTCTTT. Its translation: CASSLSQNTEAFF. The V and J genes are TRBV7-8 and TRBJ1-1; D gene unclear. The V and J ends lost 2 bases and 1 base respectively, with 5 bases between them. The CDR3 extends over 13 amino acids. The germline CDR1 and CDR2 sequences are SGHVS and FQNEAQ.

The chain uses TRBV20-1 and TRBJ1-5; weak D call: TRBD1 (5 bases). The ends were cut back, 3 bases at V and 5 bases at J, with 11 bases in the middle. Germline CDR1 is DFQATT and CDR2 is SNEGSKA (reference sequence). CDR3 size: 13 residues. The CDR3 spells CSASGGGDQPQHF. The CDR3 DNA reads as TGCAGTGCTAGTGGCGGGGGAGATCAGCCCCAGCATTTT.

The chain has TRBV7-8 and TRBJ1-3, with no clear D. CDR3 length: 16 residues. Trimming shortened V by 5 bases and J by 4 bases, and 18 bases separated the two germline ends. CDR1 is SGHVS and CDR2 is FQNEAQ in the germline V gene. As DNA, the CDR3 is TGTGCCAGCAGCAGAGGGCCCTCAGCGACGGGAAACACCATATATTTT. It specifies CASSRGPSATGNTIYF.

This clone was detected once. The gene calls are TRBV2 and TRBJ2-2; 12 bases align to TRBD2. CDR1 SNHLY and CDR2 FYNNEI come from the germline V gene. The CDR3 totals 15 residues. V was clipped by 6 bases and J by 6 bases; unmatched bases: 5. This CDR3 is CASSPTSGSAGELFF. For the CDR3, the DNA is TGTGCCAGCAGCCCGACTAGCGGGAGTGCCGGGGAGCTGTTTTTT.

The chain uses TRBV9 and TRBJ1-4, with D possibly matching TRBD1 (5 bases). The CDR3 has 15 amino acids. Deletions cut 0 bases from V and 4 bases from J, with 10 bases between. The germline CDR1 and CDR2 sequences are SGDLS and YYNGEE. CDR3 region: CASSVGRANNEKLFF. The CDR3 region has the DNA TGTGCCAGCAGCGTAGGCAGGGCCAATAATGAAAAACTGTTTTTT.

CDR3 coding DNA: TGTGCCAGCAGCCAGGTGGAACTGGGGGGAGAGGAGCAGTACTTC. Its translation: CASSQVELGGEEQYF. The chain joins TRBV4-2 to TRBJ2-7; a possible D gene is TRBD2 (6 bases). Trimming removed 3 bases at V and 7 bases at J, with 19 bases between. The CDR3 covers 15 residues. Germline V gene data show CDR1 as LGHNA and CDR2 as YNFKEQ.

This chain joins TRBV7-6 and TRBJ2-7; 10 bases fit TRBD2. The length of the CDR3 is 15 residues. The germline V gene has CDR1 SGHVS and CDR2 FNYEAQ. The V and J ends lost 5 bases and 2 bases, in that order; junction bases with no gene match: 6. CDR3 loop: CASSPTSGVTYEQYF. The CDR3 coding sequence is TGTGCCAGCAGCCCCACTAGCGGGGTAACCTACGAGCAGTACTTC.

The CDR3 DNA is TGTGCCTCAAAGCGCCAGCGGGACTACAATGAGCAGTTCTTC. This encodes CASKRQRDYNEQFF. This chain uses TRBV19 with TRBJ2-1; 7 nucleotides line up with TRBD2. V dropped 11 bases and J dropped 3; count of bases not matched to a gene: 10. The germline CDR1 and CDR2 sequences are LNHDA and SQIVND (reference sequence). The CDR3 length is 14 residues.

V usage is TRBV28 and J usage is TRBJ1-2; 9 bases are shared with TRBD1. Germline assignment: CDR1 MDHEN and CDR2 SYDVKM. The CDR3 has 17 amino acids. The trim removed 5 bases at V and 7 bases at J, leaving 17 bases unmatched. The CDR3 bases are TGTGCCAGCAGTGAGGACAGGGGAACGGCTTCTCATAGTGGCTACACCTTC. Translation gives CASSEDRGTASHSGYTF.

This chain joins TRBV7-2 and TRBJ2-3; tentatively, D is TRBD1 (6 bases). V was trimmed by 5 bases and J by 0 bases, leaving 21 bases between them. CDR1 and CDR2 (germline): SGHTA, FQGNSA. The CDR3 is 18 residues long. The CDR3 protein is CASSTSRDTLASTDTQYF. CDR3 sequence (DNA): TGTGCCAGCAGCACCAGCCGGGACACCCTGGCTAGCACAGATACGCAGTATTTT.

The chain carries TRBV7-9 and TRBJ2-1, with 7 bases matching TRBD2. The V gene end was trimmed by 3 bases and the J gene end by 10 bases; junction bases not matched to a gene: 9. The CDR3 totals 14 residues. Germline CDR1 is SEHNR and CDR2 is FQNEAQ (reference sequence). In nucleotides, the CDR3 is TGTGCCAGCAGCTTCTCCCTTGCGGGGGAGGAGCAGTTCTTC. As protein: CASSFSLAGEEQFF.

The chain employs TRBV25-1 and TRBJ2-3; TRBD2 is a possible D gene (7 bases). Germline CDR1 and CDR2: MGHDK and SYGVNS. V shed 5 bases and J shed 2 bases, with 20 bases lying between them. CDR3 length equals 17 residues. The CDR3 region is CASSRGITGGPTDTQYF. CDR3 DNA: TGTGCCAGCAGTAGGGGAATAACGGGGGGCCCCACAGATACGCAGTATTTT.

Points on this clone: At one end, the junction sequence differs from germline, possibly due to a read error. The chain has TRBV7-7 and TRBJ2-1, with D perhaps matching TRBD2 (6 bases). The CDR3 extends over 14 amino acids. Germline CDR1 is SSHAT and CDR2 is FNYEAQ (reference sequence). Here the CDR3 DNA reads TGTGCTAGCAGCTTAGTCGGGAGCGCCGGTGAGCAGTTCTTC. This sequence encodes CASSLVGSAGEQFF.

The chain employs TRBV19 and TRBJ1-2; 9 bases match TRBD1. Germline values: CDR1 LNHDA, CDR2 SQIVND (reference sequence). The CDR3 is 14 amino acids. Unmatched junction bases numbered 8, after V lost 5 bases and J lost 7 bases. The CDR3 loop is CASSPSTGGAGYTF. The DNA for the CDR3 is TGTGCCAGTAGTCCGTCGACAGGGGGAGCTGGCTACACCTTC.

The gene calls are TRBV5-1 and TRBJ1-4; 10 positions match TRBD1. The CDR3 runs 15 residues. Per germline, CDR1 SGHRS and CDR2 YFSETQ. V trimming: 1 base; J trimming: 8 bases; junction bases outside the gene matches: 5. CDR3 in DNA: TGCGCCAGCAGCTTGAGGGGACAGGGGAGGGAAAAACTGTTTTTT. This gives the protein CASSLRGQGREKLFF.

The genes are TRBV5-4 and TRBJ1-2; 7 positions match TRBD1. The germline CDR1 and CDR2 sequences are SGHNT and YYREEE (reference sequence). The V segment lost 1 base and the J segment 2 bases; nucleotides outside the gene matches: 5. This CDR3 is built from 15 residues. The CDR3 DNA follows: TGTGCCAGCAGCTTGTTGGGACAGACAAACTATGGCTACACCTTC. It translates to CASSLLGQTNYGYTF. Using reference TRBV5-4 and TRBJ1-2 for the parts outside the CDR3, the full variable domain is ETGVTQSPTHLIKTRGQQVTLRCSSQSGHNTVSWYQQALGQGPQFIFQYYREEENGRGNFPPRFSGLQFPNYSSELNVNALELDDSALYLCASSLLGQTNYGYTFGSGTRLTVV.

The V call is TRBV6-6, the J call TRBJ2-7; D perhaps matches TRBD2 (6 bases). The ends were cut back, 5 bases at V and 0 bases at J, with 20 bases in the middle. Germline V lookup: CDR1 MNHNY, CDR2 SVGAGI (reference sequence). The CDR3 sequence is 17 residues long. In nucleotides, the CDR3 is TGTGCCAGCAGTCCCTCGAAGATGGGACTTACCTCCTACGAGCAGTACTTC. Translated, it gives CASSPSKMGLTSYEQYF.

The J gene is TRBJ2-7, the V gene TRBV10-3, with 7 bases identical to TRBD2. J gave up 3 bases and V 7 bases, and 9 bases lay outside the gene matches. Germline values: CDR1 ENHRY, CDR2 SYGVKD. This CDR3 has 14 amino acids. The CDR3 coding sequence is TGTGCCATCACCCGGGACCCGGGAGGCTACGAGCAGTACTTC. This codes for CAITRDPGGYEQYF.

The rearrangement joins TRBV6-5 to TRBJ2-1, with D perhaps TRBD2 (5 bases). Germline-derived CDR1 and CDR2 are MNHEY and SVGAGI. V lost 4 bases and J lost 9, with 7 bases in between. The CDR3 runs to 11 residues. The CDR3 DNA sequence: TGTGCCAGCAGTTCACTAGGTGAGCAGTTCTTC. Residues: CASSSLGEQFF.